The rows below give T cell receptor beta chains drawn from one sample of a study of shared clonotypes between healthy human individuals. Sequenced by immunoSEQ multiplex PCR; TCRdb stores in-frame clones only, minus some. The sample holds about 2.3 million clones; more than 85% are singletons and the top ten take approximately 0.4%. What was sequenced was naive CD4+ T cells from PBMCs. These receptors were taken from a man between 18 and 35 years old in good health. Some clones in this sample may be carry-over from other donors' samples. Both conserved end residues are part of each CDR3.

J: TRBJ2-7
V: TRBV19
CDR3: CASSKTGVGYEQYF

J: TRBJ2-1
V: TRBV5-4
CDR3: CASSLSTSSYNEQFF

J: TRBJ1-1
V: TRBV18
CDR3: CASSPLAGTGFVTEAFF

J: TRBJ1-1
V: TRBV14
CDR3: CASSPVQLNTEAFF

J: TRBJ2-7
V: TRBV5-1
CDR3: CASSRTGISYEQYF

J: TRBJ2-5
V: TRBV6-4
CDR3: CAWSGTGQETQYF

J: TRBJ2-7
V: TRBV7-2
CDR3: CASRPPSGRVSEQYF

J: TRBJ2-7
V: TRBV11-2
CDR3: CASSLSRASSSYEQYF

J: TRBJ2-7
V: TRBV5-4
CDR3: CASSLGRDRGSYEQYF

J: TRBJ1-5
V: TRBV6-1
CDR3: CASGTRTNQPQHF

J: TRBJ2-5
V: TRBV11-2
CDR3: CASSLMFVRDRQETQYF

J: TRBJ2-7
V: TRBV7-2
CDR3: CASSLTPRSEQYF

J: TRBJ2-5
V: TRBV9
CDR3: CASSARTGKGETQYF

J: TRBJ2-3
V: TRBV5-8
CDR3: CASSFQGAEDTQYF

J: TRBJ2-3
V: TRBV28
CDR3: CASSLWAGGPRDTQYF

J: TRBJ2-7
V: TRBV19
CDR3: CAREQGQGYEQYF

J: TRBJ2-7
V: TRBV2
CDR3: CASRGEVTENEQYF

J: TRBJ2-1
V: TRBV7-3
CDR3: CASSLARTAYNEQFF

J: TRBJ2-7
V: TRBV7-2
CDR3: CASSLMSYEQYF

J: TRBJ2-1
V: TRBV15
CDR3: CATSRTLASYNEQFF

J: TRBJ1-1
V: TRBV28
CDR3: CASSLSQLNTEAFF

J: TRBJ2-7
V: TRBV27
CDR3: CASSLKGLRGYEQYF

J: TRBJ2-6
V: TRBV19
CDR3: CASSIEVRLSGANVLTF

J: TRBJ1-4
V: TRBV6-5
CDR3: CASSYGGPPNEKLFF

J: TRBJ2-7
V: TRBV2
CDR3: CASSRQDTYEQYF

J: TRBJ1-5
V: TRBV27
CDR3: CASGPQGQGNQPQHF

J: TRBJ2-7
V: TRBV7-2
CDR3: CASSLGAGGNSYEQYF

J: TRBJ1-2
V: TRBV28
CDR3: CASGGGGYGYTF

J: TRBJ1-2
V: TRBV10-3
CDR3: CAISPPTGDYGYTF

J: TRBJ1-2
V: TRBV25-1
CDR3: CASSVNNRFGGYTF

J: TRBJ2-1
V: TRBV30
CDR3: CAWSLQVEQFF

J: TRBJ2-3
V: TRBV29-1
CDR3: CSVARTSGKTDTQYF

J: TRBJ2-7
V: TRBV5-8
CDR3: CASSLEGAGGKQYF

J: TRBJ1-3
V: TRBV28
CDR3: CASSRGRSSGNTIYF

J: TRBJ2-2
V: TRBV5-4
CDR3: CASSPGTNANTGELFF

J: TRBJ1-5
V: TRBV14
CDR3: CASSQFRDQPQHF

J: TRBJ1-3
V: TRBV5-3
CDR3: CARSLTTGNTIYF

J: TRBJ2-7
V: TRBV27
CDR3: CASKPGHPRVEQYF

J: TRBJ2-7
V: TRBV5-1
CDR3: CASSLRPGGYEQYF

J: TRBJ2-2
V: TRBV7-6
CDR3: CASSLGNTGELFF

J: TRBJ2-2
V: TRBV15
CDR3: CATSRGWRVGLNTGELFF

J: TRBJ2-7
V: TRBV6-1
CDR3: CASRAQGDEQYF

J: TRBJ2-2
V: TRBV5-1
CDR3: CASSFKFDRAGGTGELFF

J: TRBJ1-2
V: TRBV4-2
CDR3: CASSQATGAANYGYTF

J: TRBJ2-7
V: TRBV6-1
CDR3: CASGYYGSSYEQYF

J: TRBJ2-3
V: TRBV5-6
CDR3: CASSLRLADASSTDTQYF

J: TRBJ2-1
V: TRBV5-1
CDR3: CASSLLAGGPNEQFF

J: TRBJ2-1
V: TRBV18
CDR3: CASSPRQGGTSGRAYNEQFF

J: TRBJ1-2
V: TRBV5-1
CDR3: CASSPGSGALGTYGYTF

J: TRBJ1-3
V: TRBV30
CDR3: CAWEQYSGNTIYF

J: TRBJ1-2
V: TRBV6-1
CDR3: CASSENTNGYTF

J: TRBJ1-3
V: TRBV10-3
CDR3: CAITSSGRIPTGNTIYF

J: TRBJ1-4
V: TRBV6-6
CDR3: CASSYRDSNEKLFF

J: TRBJ2-1
V: TRBV27
CDR3: CASSSVRNPYNEQFF

J: TRBJ1-2
V: TRBV6-5
CDR3: CATTKGRAFGYGYTF